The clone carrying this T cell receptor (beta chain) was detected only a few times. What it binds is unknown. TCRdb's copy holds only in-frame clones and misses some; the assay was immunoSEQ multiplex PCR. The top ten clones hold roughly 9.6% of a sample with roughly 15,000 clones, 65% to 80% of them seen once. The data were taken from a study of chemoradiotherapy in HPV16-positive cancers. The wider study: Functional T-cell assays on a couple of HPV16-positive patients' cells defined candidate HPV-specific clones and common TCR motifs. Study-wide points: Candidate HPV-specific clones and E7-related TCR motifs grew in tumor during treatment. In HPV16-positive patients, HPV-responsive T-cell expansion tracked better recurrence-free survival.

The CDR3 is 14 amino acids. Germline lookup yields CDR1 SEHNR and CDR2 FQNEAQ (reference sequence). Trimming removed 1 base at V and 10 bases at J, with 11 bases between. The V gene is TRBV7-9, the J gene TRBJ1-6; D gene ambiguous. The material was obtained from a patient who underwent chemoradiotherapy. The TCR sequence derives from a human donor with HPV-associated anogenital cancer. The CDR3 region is CASSLDTRSSPLHF. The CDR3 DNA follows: TGTGCCAGCAGCTTAGACACTCGCAGCTCACCCCTCCACTTT.